The 5 T cell receptor beta chains below come from one sample, sequenced in a study of control samples from healthy donors and cancer patients. The method was immunoSEQ multiplex PCR; TCRdb's version includes in-frame clones alone and lacks a portion of them. Of around 81,000 clones in the sample, over 85% were seen once. The sequenced material came from blood. Receptors were obtained from a woman aged 25-40 years in good health.

This sequence joins TRBV25-1 and TRBJ2-3; either TRBD1 or TRBD2 may fit D (5 bases each). Looked up from germline, CDR1 is MGHDK and CDR2 is SYGVNS. CDR3 length: 13 amino acids. V shed 7 bases and J shed 2 bases, with 10 bases lying between them. In DNA form, the CDR3 reads TGTGCCAGCAAGGGGACCGCCACAGATACGCAGTATTTT. Amino acid sequence: CASKGTATDTQYF.

V is TRBV11-3 and J is TRBJ2-7; 7 bases are shared with TRBD1. The trim removed 5 bases at V and 3 bases at J, leaving 16 bases unmatched. Germline values: CDR1 SGHNT, CDR2 YENEEA. The CDR3 contains 17 residues. As DNA, the CDR3 is TGTGCCAGCAGCCCAATAGCCGGGACAGAGAGGCACTACGAGCAGTACTTC. It is translated as CASSPIAGTERHYEQYF. Full variable domain (rest looked up from reference TRBV11-3 and TRBJ2-7): EAGVVQSPRYKIIEKKQPVAFWCNPISGHNTLYWYLQNLGQGPELLIRYENEEAVDDSQLPKDRFSAERLKGVDSTLKIQPAELGDSAVYLCASSPIAGTERHYEQYFGPGTRLTVT.

J is TRBJ2-5 and V is TRBV27, with D uncertain. The CDR3 is made up of 14 amino acids. Germline loops: CDR1 MNHEY, CDR2 SMNVEV (reference sequence). V lost 4 bases to trimming and J lost 1 base, with 10 bases between them. The DNA of the CDR3 is TGTGCCAGCAGTTCACTTCAACCCCAAGAGACCCAGTACTTC. Translation gives CASSSLQPQETQYF.

This sequence joins TRBV5-6 and TRBJ1-1; possibly TRBD1 for D (6 bases). Looked up from germline, CDR1 is SGHDT and CDR2 is YYEEEE. The CDR3 sequence is 18 residues long. Trimming stripped 0 bases from V and 1 base from J, with 19 bases between. This CDR3 reads CASSLGARGGFRNTEAFF. In nucleotides, the CDR3 is TGTGCCAGCAGCTTGGGGGCCAGGGGAGGTTTTAGGAACACTGAAGCTTTCTTT.

The CDR3 spells CASSPLRMGPPGNAEAFF. CDR3 nucleotides: TGCGCCAGCAGCCCTCTAAGGATGGGACCCCCCGGAAACGCTGAAGCTTTCTTT. This chain uses TRBV4-1 with TRBJ1-1; D possibly corresponds to TRBD1 (5 bases). Germline CDR1 is MGHRA and CDR2 is YSYEKL. This CDR3 comprises 18 residues. The germline V and J ends were trimmed by 4 bases and 6 bases, with 27 bases remaining between them.